This TCR beta chain was sequenced during a study of cytotoxic CD8 clonotypes in ibrutinib-treated CLL. Study overall: The group held roughly ten relapsed/refractory and roughly 14 treatment-naive patients, with 17 to 18 IGHV unmutated. General observations from the study: Baseline values of clonality outstripped age-matched healthy donors and followed circulating CD8+ T-cell counts. Sustained-remission and progressing patients were not sampled at matched times.

The CDR3 sequence is 14 residues long. Germline CDR1 is SEHNR and CDR2 is FQNEAQ (reference sequence). Trimming pared 2 bases from V and 4 bases from J, leaving 10 bases between. About this clone itself: Its antigen is as yet unknown.

Measured with immunoSEQ multiplex PCR; TCRdb has only the in-frame clones, and not every one. Altogether 200,000 to 250,000 clones are present, roughly 79% being singletons, with the ten largest covering 10% to 12%. The material was PBMCs, obtained after 12 months of ibrutinib treatment. The V gene is TRBV7-9, the J gene TRBJ2-3, with a possible D match to TRBD2 (6 bases). The sequence came from a human donor with chronic lymphocytic leukemia. As DNA, the CDR3 is TGTGCCAGCAGCTTAATTGGAGGGGCAGATACGCAGTATTTT. This translates into CASSLIGGADTQYF.